The 11 T cell receptor beta chains presented below share a single source sample, sequenced in a study of blood T cell repertoires in COVID-19. The data were produced by immunoSEQ multiplex PCR, yet TCRdb's version contains in-frame clones alone and is incomplete. The profile covers 220,000 or so clones, with 80% to 90% appearing a single time and 3% to 4% taken by the ten largest. The sequenced material came from PBMCs or T cells enriched from blood (not recorded which). These TCRs come from a woman aged 18-29 years in a cohort exposed to, infected with or recovered from COVID-19 (not recorded which).

The rearrangement links TRBV14 to TRBJ1-6; D perhaps matches TRBD1 (5 bases). This CDR3 has 14 residues. V lost 2 bases and J 8 bases, leaving 10 bases between the germline ends. Germline CDR1 reads SGHDN; CDR2 reads FVKESK. CDR3 protein: CASSQWGDDSPLHF. The CDR3 DNA reads TGTGCCAGCAGCCAATGGGGGGACGATTCACCCCTCCACTTT.

J is TRBJ1-5 and V is TRBV18; 7 nucleotides align to TRBD1. The CDR3 loop spans 18 amino acids. The V gene end was trimmed by 1 base and the J gene end by 4 bases; junction bases not matched to a gene: 13. Germline V gives CDR1 KGHSH, CDR2 LQKENI. The DNA of the CDR3 is TGTGCCAGCTCACCACTGCCCAGGACAGGAGGTAGGAATCAGCCCCAGCATTTT. It encodes CASSPLPRTGGRNQPQHF. Full variable domain (rest looked up from reference TRBV18 and TRBJ1-5): NAGVMQNPRHLVRRRGQEARLRCSPMKGHSHVYWYRQLPEEGLKFMVYLQKENIIDESGMPKERFSAEFPKEGPSILRIQQVVRGDSAAYFCASSPLPRTGGRNQPQHFGDGTRLSIL.

The rearrangement uses TRBV6-9 and TRBJ1-6, with TRBD1 matching over 8 bases. The length of the CDR3 is 17 residues. Germline CDR1 and CDR2: MNHGY and SVAAGI. V shed 1 base, J shed 10 bases, and the junction held 12 bases outside the gene matches. The CDR3 reads CASSYYHGQGSWSPLHF. For the CDR3, the DNA is TGTGCCAGCAGTTATTACCACGGACAGGGAAGTTGGTCACCCCTCCACTTT.

The chain carries TRBV4-1 and TRBJ1-1; the match to TRBD1 covers 9 bases. Germline V lookup: CDR1 MGHRA, CDR2 YSYEKL. Germline trimming cut 3 bases from V and 1 base from J; bases unmatched to any gene: 6. The CDR3 covers 16 residues. CDR3 nucleotide sequence: TGCGCCAGCAGCCAGGGTTACAGGGGGCCGAACACTGAAGCTTTCTTT. It translates to CASSQGYRGPNTEAFF.

CDR3 coding DNA: TGCGCCAGCAGCTTGGCCCGGGGTGATTCACCCCTCCACTTT. Amino acid sequence: CASSLARGDSPLHF. The chain employs TRBV5-1 and TRBJ1-6, with D unclear. The CDR3 has 14 amino acids. CDR1 and CDR2 from the germline V gene are SGHRS and YFSETQ. The V gene lost 0 bases and the J gene lost 8 bases, with 9 bases spanning the gap. The full variable domain, in which reference TRBV5-1 and TRBJ1-6 provide the parts outside the CDR3, is KAGVTQTPRYLIKTRGQQVTLSCSPISGHRSVSWYQQTPGQGLQFLFEYFSETQRNKGNFPGRFSGRQFSNSRSEMNVSTLELGDSALYLCASSLARGDSPLHFGNGTRLTVT.

This clone was seen just once. This chain links TRBV18 with TRBJ1-3; 8 positions match TRBD1. The junction had 8 bases not matched to a gene; V was cut back by 4 bases and J by 3 bases. From germline, CDR1 is KGHSH and CDR2 LQKENI. The CDR3 length is 16 residues. The CDR3 coding sequence is TGTGCCAGCTCACGGGACAGGTCATCTCTTGGAAACACCATATATTTT. Amino acid sequence: CASSRDRSSLGNTIYF.

The rearrangement links TRBV19 to TRBJ2-2, with TRBD1 matching 10 bases. The CDR3 covers 15 residues. The trim removed 4 bases at V and 3 bases at J, leaving 2 bases unmatched. Germline V gene lookup returns CDR1 LNHDA and CDR2 SQIVND (reference sequence). The CDR3 reads CASSRDRGYTGELFF. In DNA, the CDR3 is TGTGCCAGTAGTAGGGACAGGGGTTACACCGGGGAGCTGTTTTTT.

This chain joins TRBV19 and TRBJ1-2; tentative D call: TRBD1 (6 bases). The CDR3 totals 12 residues. Trimming took off 4 bases at V and 3 bases at J, with 6 bases between the two ends. Per the germline V gene, CDR1 is LNHDA and CDR2 is SQIVND (reference sequence). CDR3 in amino acids: CASSTGDYGYTF. In DNA, the CDR3 is TGTGCCAGTAGTACAGGGGACTATGGCTACACCTTC.

This rearrangement joins TRBV5-5 to TRBJ1-5; unclear D gene. In germline, CDR1 is SGHKS, CDR2 YYEKEE (reference sequence). There are 15 residues in the CDR3. V lost 0 bases and J 1 base, leaving 8 bases between the germline ends. The CDR3 region is CASSLAGVSNQPQHF. CDR3 coding DNA: TGTGCCAGCAGCTTGGCCGGGGTAAGCAATCAGCCCCAGCATTTT.

V is TRBV7-2 and J is TRBJ2-5; D not certain. Germline lookup yields CDR1 SGHTA and CDR2 FQGNSA. V shed 7 bases and J shed 5 bases, with 14 bases lying between them. This CDR3 is 13 amino acids long. The CDR3 bases are TGTGCCAGCATCCAAAACCCGGAGGAGACCCAGTACTTC. It encodes CASIQNPEETQYF. Combining the CDR3 with reference TRBV7-2 and TRBJ2-5 gives the whole variable domain GAGVSQSPSNKVTEKGKDVELRCDPISGHTALYWYRQSLGQGLEFLIYFQGNSAPDKSGLPSDRFSAERTGGSVSTLTIQRTQQEDSAVYLCASIQNPEETQYFGPGTRLLVL.

The J gene is TRBJ1-1, the V gene TRBV11-3; D is uncertain. The CDR3 consists of 14 residues. Germline assignment: CDR1 SGHNT and CDR2 YENEEA. V lost 0 bases, J lost 1 base, and 6 bases lay in between. CDR3 in DNA: TGTGCCAGCAGCTTAGAGTCAGGGAACACTGAAGCTTTCTTT. Translating it yields CASSLESGNTEAFF.